The table lists the clone carrying this T cell receptor (beta chain) with a few counts. Its target is not known. This sample was included in a study of T-cell memory formation after mild COVID-19. Constant-segment-primed 5'RACE gave TCR alpha and TCR beta cDNA libraries with sample barcodes and UMIs. Via MiXCR, TCRdb re-called the 5' RACE reads, giving one row per CDR3 protein. Among some 600,000 distinct CDR3 sequences listed, 17% were seen once. Study-wide points: Among CD4+ contracting clones, most were CM and EM, and CD8+ ones EMRA. Nothing confirmed that second-wave clones peaking on day 37 were specific for SARS-CoV-2. CD4+ bias marked clones expanding day 15 to 37, unlike balanced contracting clones.

This CDR3 has 16 residues. V lost 4 bases, J lost 2 bases, and 7 bases stayed unmatched. Germline V lookup: CDR1 SGHRS, CDR2 YFSETQ. The receptor was derived from an adult woman who had mild COVID-19 (a few samples of this study predate the infection). Cell type and time point are not known. The genes are TRBV5-1 and TRBJ2-7, with 12 bases identical to TRBD2. Sequencing used PBMCs or a T cell subset sorted from them (not recorded which). The CDR3 bases are TGCGCCAGCAGCCCGATATCTAGCGGGGGGGCCTACGAGCAGTACTTC. Protein sequence: CASSPISSGGAYEQYF.